This T cell receptor (beta chain) was captured in a study of T-cell reconstitution after alpha-beta-depleted transplantation in children (dated by TCRdb to the mid-2010s). With respect to the entire study: Using TCR repertoire profiling, the study followed T-cell immune reconstitution in a quantitative way in children after TCRalphabeta/CD19-depleted allogeneic hematopoietic cell transplantation.

The receptor library was made with PCR. The sequencer was an Illumina HiSeq 2500. TCR libraries were prepared with molecular barcoding, using unique molecular identifiers to normalize TCRbeta repertoire quantification. Clones were called with MiXCR by TCRdb after fastp trimmed the public reads at Q25, and only in-frame beta chains were retained. Entries that share a CDR3 protein sequence are merged under the most common genes and DNA. Present in this sample are around 400,000 distinct CDR3 sequences, around 9.9% of which were seen just once. Jointly, the top ten make up roughly 6% of the sample. This clonotype turned up a few times. Its binding antigen is unknown. There are no base qualities to consult, and no much larger clone falls within one base. The CDR3, from cysteine to phenylalanine, totals 15 residues. Only CDR3 DNA remains: 45 bases, in frame from the first base. The germline ends are 15 bases apart after V is trimmed by 2 bases and J by 5 bases. Taken from the germline V gene, the CDR1 and CDR2 loops are MNHEY and SVGEGT.

The receptor chain draws on TRBV6-2 or TRBV6-3 and TRBJ2-5; tentative D gene TRBD1, with 6 bases matching. This specimen was PBMCs from the stem cell graft donor, taken from the stem cell graft. This clonotype originated in a human donor who donated a stem cell graft to a child with acute myeloid leukemia. For the CDR3, the sequence is CASSYRQALGETQYF. The DNA sequence is TGTGCCAGCAGTTACCGACAGGCCCTCGGGGAGACCCAGTACTTC.